This record looks at one TCR beta chain sequence and its context. Its specificity is not known. The data were taken from a study of graft-versus-host responses after intestinal transplantation. The wider study: Transplants given to recipients were multivisceral, liver-intestinal, or isolated intestinal. Anti-thymocyte globulin induction was given to all recipients, followed by tacrolimus and steroids for around three years. The study, taken as a whole, reports: There was an association between peak levels of circulating GvH clones and early post-transplant HvG declines. High graft-versus-host to host-versus-graft T cell clonal ratios marked allografts of patients with graft-donor macrochimerism.

Between the trimmed V and J ends, which lost 8 bases and 4 bases, there was a span of 15 bases. This CDR3 comprises 12 residues. Looked up from germline, CDR1 is SQVTM and CDR2 is ANQGSEA. Here immunoSEQ multiplex PCR was the method, and the copy in TCRdb shows in-frame clones only, minus some. The table records 65,000 to 85,000 clones, roughly 84% of them present only once. The material was unstimulated CD8+ T cells sorted from spleen or lymph node cells, obtained before transplant. The V call is TRBV29-1, the J call TRBJ2-7, with D possibly matching TRBD1 (6 bases). The clonotype comes from a human donor who was the organ donor for an intestinal transplant. In nucleotides, the CDR3 is TGCAGCTACCGGGACACCGTTTACGAGCAGTACTTC. This gives the protein CSYRDTVYEQYF.